The rows below give T cell receptor beta chains drawn from one sample of a study of CD8 T cells in Susac syndrome. TCRdb re-called the immunoSEQ multiplex PCR reads through MiXCR, storing one row per CDR3 protein. The sample consists of some 100,000 distinct CDR3 sequences, about nine tenths of them appearing once. Material for sequencing was CD4+ T cells from PBMCs. The source of these receptors is a human donor in good health. CDR3s include the opening cysteine and the closing phenylalanine or tryptophan. D genes are given only for firm matches. A row's size may be missing; if present it is once, few, many or a size class.

J gene | clone size | V gene | D gene | CDR3 protein | CDR3 DNA
TRBJ2-2 | NA | TRBV7-2 | NA | CASSTGRAGELFF | TGTGCCAGCAGTACTGGGAGAGCCGGGGAGCTGTTTTTT
TRBJ2-7 | NA | TRBV29-1 | TRBD1 | CSFSRDRGFREQYF | TGCAGCTTCTCACGGGACAGGGGCTTCCGCGAGCAGTACTTC
TRBJ2-5 | once | TRBV3-1 | NA | CASSHHSGGVARQETQYF | TGTGCCAGCAGCCATCACTCCGGGGGAGTAGCTAGACAAGAGACCCAGTACTTC
TRBJ2-7 | few | TRBV29-1 | NA | CSVEDRAASYEQYF | TGCAGCGTTGAAGATCGAGCGGCTTCCTACGAGCAGTACTTC
TRBJ2-5 | NA | TRBV12-3/TRBV12-4 | TRBD2 | CASTFGGLAPVAQYF | TGTGCCAGCACCTTTGGGGGACTAGCGCCTGTGGCCCAGTACTTC
TRBJ2-6 | NA | TRBV10-3 | NA | CAIKDDRLANVLTF | TGTGCCATCAAGGATGACAGATTAGCCAACGTCCTGACTTTC
TRBJ2-7 | once | TRBV18 | TRBD1 | CASSPGQGSDEQYF | TGTGCCAGCTCACCGGGACAGGGCTCTGACGAGCAGTACTTC
TRBJ2-2 | once | TRBV5-5 | NA | CASSLWRTQNTGELFF | TGTGCCAGCAGCTTGTGGCGGACGCAGAACACCGGGGAGCTGTTTTTT
TRBJ2-2 | NA | TRBV24-1 | NA | CATSDPTANTGELFF | TGTGCCACCAGTGACCCGACTGCGAACACCGGGGAGCTGTTTTTT
TRBJ2-7 | NA | TRBV6-1 | TRBD2 | CASSDWGLAGSYEQYF | TGTGCCAGCAGTGACTGGGGACTAGCGGGCTCCTACGAGCAGTACTTC
TRBJ1-2 | NA | TRBV6-2/TRBV6-3 | NA | CASRDPVDYGYTF | TGTGCCAGCAGGGACCCGGTAGACTATGGCTACACCTTC
TRBJ2-3 | NA | TRBV3-1 | TRBD1 | CASSQLRGGVRDTQYF | TGTGCCAGCAGCCAATTACGAGGGGGCGTTCGAGATACGCAGTATTTT
TRBJ2-2 | NA | TRBV19 | TRBD2 | CASSFLNPAGGPTNGELFF | TGTGCCAGTAGTTTTTTGAATCCAGCGGGAGGGCCGACTAACGGGGAGCTGTTTTTT
TRBJ1-2 | NA | TRBV12-3/TRBV12-4 | NA | CASSSRDQGVGGYTF | TGTGCCAGCAGTTCGCGAGACCAGGGAGTTGGTGGCTACACCTTC
TRBJ2-1 | NA | TRBV27 | NA | CASCSCGEYNEQFF | TGTGCCAGCTGCTCTTGCGGGGAGTACAATGAGCAGTTCTTC
TRBJ2-7 | NA | TRBV5-1 | NA | CASSLEGRVYEQYF | TGCGCCAGCAGCTTGGAAGGCAGGGTATACGAGCAGTACTTC
TRBJ1-1 | NA | TRBV18 | NA | CASSPARDIQAFF | TGTGCCAGCTCACCTGCCCGGGACATTCAAGCTTTCTTT
TRBJ2-7 | NA | TRBV4-3 | NA | CASSQGRDEQYF | TGCGCCAGCAGCCAAGGCAGGGACGAGCAGTACTTC
TRBJ2-1 | NA | TRBV19 | NA | CASSPGFYNEQFF | TGTGCCAGTAGTCCGGGTTTCTACAATGAGCAGTTCTTC
TRBJ2-2 | few | TRBV5-6 | NA | CASSLANTGELFF | TGTGCCAGCAGCTTGGCCAACACCGGGGAGCTGTTTTTT
TRBJ1-3 | NA | TRBV19 | NA | CASIRGDGNTIYF | TGTGCCAGTATTCGGGGAGACGGAAACACCATATATTTT
TRBJ1-5 | NA | TRBV7-2 | NA | CASSLASSNQPQHF | TGTGCCAGCAGCCTAGCTAGTTCCAATCAGCCCCAGCATTTT
TRBJ2-3 | NA | TRBV6-5 | NA | CASSHGPPTDTQYF | TGTGCCAGCAGCCACGGACCACCAACAGATACGCAGTATTTT
TRBJ2-7 | NA | TRBV7-3 | NA | CASSLTSYGTSEQYF | TGTGCCAGCAGCTTAACGTCTTACGGAACGAGCGAGCAGTACTTC
TRBJ1-2 | NA | TRBV29-1 | NA | CSVEEPGRVVGGYTF | TGCAGCGTTGAAGAGCCAGGCAGGGTAGTAGGGGGCTACACCTTC
TRBJ1-1 | NA | TRBV3-1 | TRBD1 | CASSSHRGLRNTEAFF | TGTGCCAGCAGCTCACACAGGGGTTTACGGAACACTGAAGCTTTCTTT
TRBJ1-6 | NA | TRBV5-1 | TRBD1 | CASTEGGDGISPLHF | TGCGCCAGCACCGAAGGGGGCGACGGGATTTCACCCCTCCACTTT
TRBJ2-1 | NA | TRBV14 | TRBD1 | CASSPSGTGYNEQFF | TGTGCCAGCAGCCCCTCCGGGACAGGCTACAATGAGCAGTTCTTC
TRBJ2-3 | NA | TRBV6-5 | TRBD1 | CASNRDRVTDTQYF | TGTGCCAGCAATCGGGACAGGGTCACAGATACGCAGTATTTT
TRBJ1-1 | NA | TRBV20-1 | NA | CSARPFNDPAGNTEAFF | TGCAGTGCTAGACCTTTCAACGACCCAGCGGGGAACACTGAAGCTTTCTTT
TRBJ2-7 | once | TRBV29-1 | NA | CSVVTGRGYEQYF | TGCAGCGTTGTTACTGGCAGGGGCTACGAGCAGTACTTC
TRBJ1-2 | NA | TRBV20-1 | NA | CSAPQQGYNYGYTF | TGCAGTGCCCCCCAACAGGGTTACAACTATGGCTACACCTTC
TRBJ1-2 | NA | TRBV7-2 | NA | CASSQPGRVMNYGYTF | TGTGCCAGCAGCCAACCCGGTAGGGTGATGAACTATGGCTACACCTTC
TRBJ2-2 | NA | TRBV5-4 | TRBD2 | CASSTGLADTGELFF | TGTGCCAGCAGCACGGGACTAGCGGACACCGGGGAGCTGTTTTTT
TRBJ2-2 | NA | TRBV29-1 | NA | CSVLQGIGTGELFF | TGCAGCGTCCTACAGGGTATTGGCACCGGGGAGCTGTTTTTT
TRBJ1-1 | NA | TRBV29-1 | NA | CSGAGVAMNTEAFF | TGCAGCGGGGCAGGGGTGGCCATGAACACTGAAGCTTTCTTT
TRBJ2-5 | NA | TRBV6-2/TRBV6-3 | NA | CASSADGTQETQYF | TGTGCCAGCAGTGCGGACGGAACCCAAGAGACCCAGTACTTC
TRBJ2-3 | NA | TRBV29-1 | NA | CSVEGGVLRTDTQYF | TGCAGCGTTGAAGGCGGGGTCCTCCGCACAGATACGCAGTATTTT
TRBJ1-1 | NA | TRBV11-1 | NA | CASSLRAGRNTEAFF | TGTGCCAGCAGCTTACGGGCAGGGAGAAACACTGAAGCTTTCTTT
TRBJ1-5 | NA | TRBV20-1 | TRBD1 | CSAAGTGGQPQHF | TGCAGTGCGGCCGGGACAGGGGGACAGCCCCAGCATTTT
TRBJ2-1 | few | TRBV12-3/TRBV12-4 | NA | CASSPTYNEQFF | TGTGCCAGCAGTCCGACCTACAATGAGCAGTTCTTC
TRBJ1-2 | NA | TRBV4-3 | NA | CASSQDLGDLLRGYTF | TGCGCCAGCAGCCAAGATCTCGGGGACCTCCTGAGGGGCTACACCTTC
TRBJ1-2 | NA | TRBV18 | NA | CASSPGQSYYGYTF | TGTGCCAGCTCACCAGGACAGTCGTACTATGGCTACACCTTC
TRBJ2-7 | NA | TRBV29-1 | NA | CSVEGRYEQYF | TGCAGCGTTGAGGGCCGTTACGAGCAGTACTTC
TRBJ2-1 | NA | TRBV6-2/TRBV6-3 | TRBD2 | CASNLSGGESEQFF | TGTGCCAGCAACCTTAGCGGGGGGGAGTCTGAGCAGTTCTTC
TRBJ2-7 | NA | TRBV3-1 | TRBD1 | CASSHSGQGSNEQYF | TGTGCCAGCAGCCATTCGGGACAGGGGAGCAACGAGCAGTACTTC
TRBJ2-1 | once | TRBV9 | TRBD2 | CASSATSGGAYEQFF | TGTGCCAGCAGTGCGACTAGCGGGGGGGCATATGAGCAGTTCTTC
TRBJ1-1 | NA | TRBV19 | NA | CASRTAPGNTEAFF | TGTGCCAGTAGAACGGCGCCGGGGAACACTGAAGCTTTCTTT
TRBJ2-1 | once | TRBV7-2 | TRBD2 | CASRRAGRSYNEQFF | TGTGCCAGCAGGAGAGCGGGACGCTCCTACAATGAGCAGTTCTTC
TRBJ1-2 | NA | TRBV30 | TRBD1 | CAWSVKGADGYTF | TGTGCCTGGAGTGTGAAGGGGGCGGATGGCTACACCTTC
TRBJ2-3 | NA | TRBV7-8 | NA | CASSSNRPPLDTQYF | TGTGCCAGCAGCTCCAACCGCCCCCCTTTAGATACGCAGTATTTT
TRBJ1-1 | NA | TRBV6-2/TRBV6-3 | NA | CASSSGTVNTEAFF | TGTGCCAGCAGCTCCGGGACGGTGAACACTGAAGCTTTCTTT
TRBJ1-6 | NA | TRBV5-1 | TRBD1 | CASSFVRGRGYNSPLHF | TGCGCCAGCAGCTTCGTGAGGGGGCGAGGATATAATTCACCCCTCCACTTT
TRBJ2-7 | NA | TRBV6-5 | TRBD2 | CASSYSLSSGRDEQYF | TGTGCCAGCAGTTACTCTCTGTCTAGCGGGAGGGACGAGCAGTACTTC
TRBJ1-2 | NA | TRBV29-1 | TRBD1 | CSGKGQGAPGYTF | TGCAGCGGAAAGGGACAGGGGGCGCCTGGCTACACCTTC